The 6 T cell receptor beta chains given below trace back to one sample, sequenced in a study of CD8+ T cells in alopecia areata. RNA, once extracted, was reverse transcribed into cDNA for use as the sequencing template. Data came from immunoSEQ multiplex PCR; TCRdb stores just in-frame clones and leaves some out. The sample consists of approximately 210,000 clones, 60% of them appearing once. Treatment meaning: oral pan-JAK inhibitor, 5-10 mg twice daily. The sequencing here drew on CD4+ T cells sorted from blood, taken at week 24, from a patient treated with tofacitinib. The receptors here all came from a human donor with alopecia areata.

In its sample, this clone was seen a few times. The chain carries TRBV7-8 and TRBJ2-7; TRBD2 agrees at 7 bases. The CDR3 is made up of 15 amino acids. The germline V gene encodes CDR1 SGHVS and CDR2 FQNEAQ. Unmatched junction bases numbered 8, after V lost 1 base and J lost 5 bases. This CDR3 is CASSLGGSTSNEQYF. CDR3 DNA: TGTGCCAGCAGCTTAGGGGGATCGACTAGCAACGAGCAGTACTTC.

The sample holds one count of this clone. V gene TRBV4-3 combines with J gene TRBJ2-6; D is undetermined. Germline values: CDR1 LGHNA, CDR2 YSLEER. V gave up 0 bases and J gave up 1 base, with 4 bases separating them. The CDR3 contains 15 residues. The CDR3 reads CASSQDLSGANVLTF. The CDR3 coding sequence is TGCGCCAGCAGCCAAGACCTATCTGGGGCCAACGTCCTGACTTTC.

In its sample, this clone was seen once. The V gene is TRBV9, the J gene TRBJ2-3; 7 nucleotides line up with TRBD2. The CDR3 has 13 amino acids. V was clipped by 3 bases and J by 6 bases; unmatched bases: 4. Per germline, CDR1 SGDLS and CDR2 YYNGEE. CDR3 DNA sequence: TGTGCCAGCAGCGGACTAGCTAAGGATACGCAGTATTTT. As protein: CASSGLAKDTQYF.

The rearrangement joins TRBV30 to TRBJ1-6, with TRBD1 identical over 10 bases. CDR3 length equals 16 residues. Trimming removed 0 bases from V and 9 bases from J; junction bases left unmatched: 8. CDR1 is GTSNPN and CDR2 is SVGIG in the germline V gene (reference sequence). DNA for the CDR3: TGTGCCTGGAGTGTTCCGCGACAGGGGGCTAGTTCACCCCTCCACTTT. Translation: CAWSVPRQGASSPLHF.

The J gene is TRBJ1-1, the V gene TRBV29-1, with 9 nucleotides matching TRBD1. Germline assignment: CDR1 SQVTM and CDR2 ANQGSEA. The CDR3 has 13 amino acids. V gave up 7 bases and J gave up 3 bases; unmatched junction bases: 6. This CDR3 reads CSAATGGHTEAFF. The CDR3 DNA reads TGCAGCGCAGCGACAGGGGGACACACTGAAGCTTTCTTT.

V gene TRBV7-2 combines with J gene TRBJ2-2, with unresolved D. The CDR3 sequence is 13 residues long. V lost 1 base to trimming and J lost 14 bases, with 14 bases between them. Germline V gives CDR1 SGHTA, CDR2 FQGNSA. This CDR3 reads CASSLGAARRLFF. In DNA, the CDR3 is TGTGCCAGCAGCTTAGGGGCGGCGCGGCGTCTGTTTTTT.